The clone carrying this T cell receptor (beta chain) appeared a single time. Recovery meant two consecutive negative NP/OP PCR tests, professional clearance, or resolved symptoms. This entry comes from a study of blood T cell repertoires in COVID-19. About the study: T cells, B-cell-depleted T cells, or PBMCs supplied cDNA or gDNA.

The protocol was immunoSEQ multiplex PCR, while the TCRdb copy is restricted to in-frame clones and leaves out a portion. This table has about 310,000 clones, roughly 87% appearing once. This CDR3 region has 14 residues. Germline V gene sequence: CDR1 SGDLS, CDR2 YYNGEE. The V end lost 0 bases, the J end lost 5 bases, and 11 bases lay between the germline ends. The chain uses TRBV9 and TRBJ2-5, with D unresolved. The TCR was taken from a woman aged 18-35 years who had recovered from COVID-19. The sample taken for sequencing was PBMCs or T cells enriched from blood (not recorded which). CDR3: CASSVGGEEETQYF. The CDR3 coding sequence is TGTGCCAGCAGCGTAGGAGGAGAGGAGGAGACCCAGTACTTC.